This is a list of T cell receptor beta chains from one sample in a study of monozygotic twins with cystic fibrosis. Clones were read by immunoSEQ multiplex PCR, and TCRdb kept only the in-frame ones, dropping some. The sample carries about 35,000 clones, approximately 70% recorded once. The sequenced sample consisted of blood. Receptor source: a girl between 10 and 17 years old with cystic fibrosis. Both conserved end residues are part of each CDR3. Each record gives: CDR3 protein, CDR3 DNA, J gene, D gene, clone size, V gene. A D gene is named only where the DNA matches it firmly. Expanded clones get a size class; other rows say once, few or many, or leave the size out.

CDR3 protein: CASSPRALEVWETQYF
CDR3 DNA: TGCGCCAGCAGCCCCCGAGCCCTGGAGGTTTGGGAGACCCAGTACTTC
J gene: TRBJ2-5
D gene: NA
clone size: NA
V gene: TRBV5-1

CDR3 protein: CASSFTGGIADTQYF
CDR3 DNA: TGCGCCAGCAGCTTTACAGGGGGCATCGCAGATACGCAGTATTTT
J gene: TRBJ2-3
D gene: TRBD1
clone size: NA
V gene: TRBV5-1

CDR3 protein: CASSHLTGNGYTF
CDR3 DNA: TGTGCCAGCAGCCACCTGACAGGGAATGGCTACACCTTC
J gene: TRBJ1-2
D gene: TRBD1
clone size: NA
V gene: TRBV4-2

CDR3 protein: CASSLVQGGPSGANVLTF
CDR3 DNA: TGCGCCAGCAGCTTGGTACAGGGTGGGCCCTCTGGGGCCAACGTCCTGACTTTC
J gene: TRBJ2-6
D gene: NA
clone size: NA
V gene: TRBV5-1

CDR3 protein: CASSSLPGQGNYGYTF
CDR3 DNA: TGTGCCAGCAGTTCCCTCCCGGGACAGGGGAACTATGGCTACACCTTC
J gene: TRBJ1-2
D gene: TRBD1
clone size: few
V gene: TRBV6-5

CDR3 protein: CASDQGYEQYF
CDR3 DNA: TGTGCCTCGGACCAGGGGTACGAGCAGTACTTC
J gene: TRBJ2-7
D gene: NA
clone size: NA
V gene: TRBV30

CDR3 protein: CASSSQGGDEQFF
CDR3 DNA: TGCGCCAGCAGCTCGCAAGGGGGAGATGAGCAGTTCTTC
J gene: TRBJ2-1
D gene: NA
clone size: few
V gene: TRBV5-1

CDR3 protein: CASSFGGPYTGELFF
CDR3 DNA: TGTGCCAGCAGCTTCGGGGGTCCGTACACCGGGGAGCTGTTTTTT
J gene: TRBJ2-2
D gene: NA
clone size: NA
V gene: TRBV7-6

CDR3 protein: CASSQGWDLVAKNIQYF
CDR3 DNA: TGCGCCAGCAGCCAAGGCTGGGACTTGGTAGCCAAAAACATTCAGTACTTC
J gene: TRBJ2-4
D gene: NA
clone size: NA
V gene: TRBV4-3

CDR3 protein: CASSGGSGPLEQYF
CDR3 DNA: TGTGCCAGCAGTGGAGGTTCGGGGCCGCTCGAGCAGTACTTC
J gene: TRBJ2-7
D gene: NA
clone size: NA
V gene: TRBV9

CDR3 protein: CASSQDGGDGYTF
CDR3 DNA: TGTGCCAGCAGCCAAGACGGAGGGGATGGCTACACCTTC
J gene: TRBJ1-2
D gene: NA
clone size: few
V gene: TRBV4-2

CDR3 protein: CSAPKGYGYTF
CDR3 DNA: TGCAGTGCTCCGAAGGGCTATGGCTACACCTTC
J gene: TRBJ1-2
D gene: NA
clone size: NA
V gene: TRBV20-1

CDR3 protein: CAWSVTPSLETYEQYF
CDR3 DNA: TGTGCCTGGAGTGTGACACCGTCCCTTGAGACCTACGAGCAGTACTTC
J gene: TRBJ2-7
D gene: NA
clone size: NA
V gene: TRBV30